A selection of T cell receptor beta chains follows, all from one sample in a study of cytotoxic CD8 clonotypes in ibrutinib-treated CLL. Sequencing used immunoSEQ multiplex PCR; TCRdb keeps in-frame clones, though not all of them. The profile shows some 130,000 clones, approximately 83% of them singletons. The sample was PBMCs, taken after 24 months of ibrutinib treatment. Receptor source: a human donor with chronic lymphocytic leukemia. Each CDR3 is given with its conserved first and last residue. A D gene is named only where the DNA matches it firmly. Expanded clones get a size class; other rows say once, few or many, or leave the size out.

size: .; J: TRBJ2-3; V: TRBV10-3; D: TRBD2; DNA: TGTGCCATCAGTGAGTCGACTAGCGGGGGGGCCGAGGAACCAGATACGCAGTATTTT; CDR3: CAISESTSGGAEEPDTQYF
size: few; J: TRBJ1-2; V: TRBV7-2; D: .; DNA: TGTGCCAGCAGCTTAGTACATTCGGACTCAGGAAGAGGCTACACCTTC; CDR3: CASSLVHSDSGRGYTF
size: few; J: TRBJ2-2; V: TRBV10-3; D: .; DNA: TGTGCCATCAGTGGGGAGGCAGGCGTCGCCGGGGAGCTGTTTTTT; CDR3: CAISGEAGVAGELFF
size: .; J: TRBJ1-2; V: TRBV30; D: TRBD1; DNA: TGTGCCTGGAGTACAGGGGCAGGCTATGGCTACACCTTC; CDR3: CAWSTGAGYGYTF
size: .; J: TRBJ2-1; V: TRBV5-6; D: .; DNA: TGTGCCAGCAGCTTGGACCGGGGAGGATCCTACAATGAGCAGTTCTTC; CDR3: CASSLDRGGSYNEQFF
size: .; J: TRBJ2-7; V: TRBV5-6; D: TRBD2; DNA: TGTGCCAGCAGCTCCCCCCGGACTAGCGGGGGGTATGAGCAGTACTTC; CDR3: CASSSPRTSGGYEQYF
size: .; J: TRBJ1-2; V: TRBV7-2; D: .; DNA: TGTGCCAGCAGCTCAGACAATAACTATGGCTACACCTTC; CDR3: CASSSDNNYGYTF
size: .; J: TRBJ1-1; V: TRBV5-4; D: .; DNA: TGTGCCAGCAGCCCGGACAGCCAAATGAACACTGAAGCTTTCTTT; CDR3: CASSPDSQMNTEAFF
size: .; J: TRBJ2-2; V: TRBV5-1; D: .; DNA: TGCGCCAGCAGCTTAGACCCCAGCACCGGGGAGCTGTTTTTT; CDR3: CASSLDPSTGELFF
size: .; J: TRBJ2-5; V: TRBV6-5; D: .; DNA: TGTGCCAGCAGTTACTGGGGGGAGACCCAGTACTTC; CDR3: CASSYWGETQYF
size: .; J: TRBJ2-6; V: TRBV7-9; D: .; DNA: TGTGCCAGCAGTCGTTCTCAGGGGTCTGGGGCCAACGTCCTGACTTTC; CDR3: CASSRSQGSGANVLTF
size: .; J: TRBJ2-1; V: TRBV2; D: TRBD2; DNA: TGTGCCAGCAGTGATTCTGGCGGGAGAAGAAGGAATGAGCAGTTCTTC; CDR3: CASSDSGGRRRNEQFF
size: .; J: TRBJ2-7; V: TRBV7-6; D: TRBD2; DNA: TGTGCCAGCAGCCCGGGAGGGGGACTAACTATAGGGATCCGGGGCGAGCAGTACTTC; CDR3: CASSPGGGLTIGIRGEQYF
size: .; J: TRBJ2-7; V: TRBV2; D: .; DNA: TGTGCCAGCAGGAACACAGGCAACTCCTACGAGCAGTACTTC; CDR3: CASRNTGNSYEQYF
size: few; J: TRBJ1-2; V: TRBV7-9; D: TRBD1; DNA: TGTGCCAGCAGCTTAGATGGGACAGGGACTAACTATGGCTACACCTTC; CDR3: CASSLDGTGTNYGYTF
size: .; J: TRBJ1-4; V: TRBV29-1; D: .; DNA: TGCAGCGGATGGGGCAGCAGCAATGAAAAACTGTTTTTT; CDR3: CSGWGSSNEKLFF
size: .; J: TRBJ1-1; V: TRBV5-1; D: TRBD1; DNA: TGCGCCAGCAGCTTGGCCGGGACAGGGATTTACACTGAAGCTTTCTTT; CDR3: CASSLAGTGIYTEAFF
size: .; J: TRBJ1-5; V: TRBV28; D: .; DNA: TGTGCCAGCACTCAAAGGCCGGGGGCTAGCAATCAGCCCCAGCATTTT; CDR3: CASTQRPGASNQPQHF
size: .; J: TRBJ2-3; V: TRBV27; D: .; DNA: TGTGCCAGCAGTTTATTGATAACGATGGCAGATACGCAGTATTTT; CDR3: CASSLLITMADTQYF
size: .; J: TRBJ2-3; V: TRBV7-2; D: TRBD1; DNA: TGTGCCAGCAGCCCGCGACAGGGGGCTCCTGGGGATACGCAGTATTTT; CDR3: CASSPRQGAPGDTQYF
size: .; J: TRBJ1-1; V: TRBV7-3; D: .; DNA: TGTGCCAGCAGCCTTGAGGCGGTGAACACTGAAGCTTTCTTT; CDR3: CASSLEAVNTEAFF
size: .; J: TRBJ1-2; V: TRBV7-2; D: .; DNA: TGTGCCAGCAGCTTAGGCGGCAGATCTGGCTACACCTTC; CDR3: CASSLGGRSGYTF
size: .; J: TRBJ2-7; V: TRBV9; D: TRBD2; DNA: TGTGCCAGCAGCTCGGACCTAGCGGGAGGGGTCGAGCAGTACTTC; CDR3: CASSSDLAGGVEQYF
size: .; J: TRBJ2-5; V: TRBV6-6; D: .; DNA: TGTGCCAGCAGTTACAGGAAGGGGGGCGGGGAGACCCAGTACTTC; CDR3: CASSYRKGGGETQYF
size: .; J: TRBJ2-4; V: TRBV30; D: .; DNA: TGTGCCTGGAGTGTACGGGGGGCTTCGATCAAAAACATTCAGTACTTC; CDR3: CAWSVRGASIKNIQYF
size: once; J: TRBJ1-1; V: TRBV28; D: .; DNA: TGTGCCAGCAGTTTAATTCACGTTCGGACTGAAGCTTTCTTT; CDR3: CASSLIHVRTEAFF
size: few; J: TRBJ1-2; V: TRBV5-1; D: .; DNA: TGCGCCAGCAGCCCGACTGGGGACTATGGCTACACCTTC; CDR3: CASSPTGDYGYTF
size: .; J: TRBJ2-7; V: TRBV15; D: .; DNA: TGTGCCACCAGCTGGATGGGGGGAACCTACGAGCAGTACTTC; CDR3: CATSWMGGTYEQYF
size: .; J: TRBJ2-7; V: TRBV7-2; D: .; DNA: TGTGCCAGCGGCCAAATGTACGAGCAGTACTTC; CDR3: CASGQMYEQYF
size: .; J: TRBJ1-4; V: TRBV7-9; D: .; DNA: TGTGCCAGCAGCCGCGAAGGGGCCCCTAATGAAAAACTGTTTTTT; CDR3: CASSREGAPNEKLFF
size: once; J: TRBJ1-5; V: TRBV4-1; D: TRBD1; DNA: TGCGCCAGCAGCCATCCCGGGACAGGGGGGCAGCCCCAGCATTTT; CDR3: CASSHPGTGGQPQHF
size: .; J: TRBJ1-2; V: TRBV18; D: .; DNA: TGTGCCAGCTCACCACTGGGGACGGCGAACTATGGCTACACCTTC; CDR3: CASSPLGTANYGYTF
size: .; J: TRBJ1-4; V: TRBV28; D: .; DNA: TGTGCCAGCAGTCCATGGGGAGGGCAAGATGAAAAACTGTTTTTT; CDR3: CASSPWGGQDEKLFF
size: few; J: TRBJ2-6; V: TRBV7-3; D: .; DNA: TGTGCCAGCAGGGAATCGGGGGCCAACGTCCTGACTTTC; CDR3: CASRESGANVLTF
size: once; J: TRBJ1-4; V: TRBV28; D: TRBD1; DNA: TGTGCCAGCAGCGAAAGGACAGGGGTCCAGAATGAAAAACTGTTTTTT; CDR3: CASSERTGVQNEKLFF
size: once; J: TRBJ1-1; V: TRBV28; D: .; DNA: TGTGCCAGCAGTTTATTGGGTGAAGCTTTCTTT; CDR3: CASSLLGEAFF
size: .; J: TRBJ1-5; V: TRBV4-1; D: .; DNA: TGCGCCAGCAGCCAACGAACCGGAGAGGCGAATCAGCCCCAGCATTTT; CDR3: CASSQRTGEANQPQHF
size: .; J: TRBJ2-7; V: TRBV28; D: .; DNA: TGTGCCAGCAGTGGGGGCTACGAGCAGTACTTC; CDR3: CASSGGYEQYF
size: .; J: TRBJ2-7; V: TRBV2; D: TRBD1; DNA: TGTGCCAGCAGCCCGGACAGGAGTAACTACGAGCAGTACTTC; CDR3: CASSPDRSNYEQYF
size: .; J: TRBJ2-5; V: TRBV7-6; D: TRBD2; DNA: TGTGCCAGCAGCTTAGCCACTAGCGGGAGAGAGACCCAGTACTTC; CDR3: CASSLATSGRETQYF
size: .; J: TRBJ2-7; V: TRBV28; D: TRBD1; DNA: TGTGCCAGCTTAGAGACAGGGGGGTTCTACGAGCAGTACTTC; CDR3: CASLETGGFYEQYF
size: .; J: TRBJ1-3; V: TRBV10-3; D: .; DNA: TGTGCCATCAGAGACAGCTCTGGAAACACCATATATTTT; CDR3: CAIRDSSGNTIYF